This T cell receptor beta chain was recovered during a study of shared T cell receptors in the human thymus. V shed 4 bases, J shed 5 bases, and the junction held 6 bases outside the gene matches. The CDR3 contains 17 residues. Germline V CDR1 and CDR2: MNHEY, SMNVEV (reference sequence). TCRdb's copy holds only in-frame clones and misses some; the assay was immunoSEQ multiplex PCR. The table has hundreds of thousands of clones, about 90% seen once. These data were likewise used in another study, on human thymus T cells. That study adds: The thymus was resected at corrective cardiac surgery.

J is TRBJ2-2 and V is TRBV27; 14 bases match TRBD2. The sequence was obtained from a boy younger than two with a congenital heart defect. Sequenced input: thymocytes. CDR3: CASSSGTSGSFTGELFF. The DNA of the CDR3 is TGTGCCAGCAGTTCCGGGACTAGCGGGAGTTTTACCGGGGAGCTGTTTTTT.